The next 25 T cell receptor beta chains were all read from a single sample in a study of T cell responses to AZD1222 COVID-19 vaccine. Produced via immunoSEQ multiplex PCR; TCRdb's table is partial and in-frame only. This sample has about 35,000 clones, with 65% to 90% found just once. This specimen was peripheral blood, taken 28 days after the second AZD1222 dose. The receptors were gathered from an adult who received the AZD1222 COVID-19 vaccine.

The CDR3 region is CASSSQGISYNSPLHF. CDR3 bases: TGTGCCAGCAGCTCCCAGGGGATCTCCTATAATTCACCCCTCCACTTT. The genes are TRBV7-2 and TRBJ1-6; perhaps TRBD1 as D (6 bases). Germline loops: CDR1 SGHTA, CDR2 FQGNSA. The V end was cut by 4 bases, the J end by 0 bases, with 10 bases between. The CDR3 spans 16 residues.

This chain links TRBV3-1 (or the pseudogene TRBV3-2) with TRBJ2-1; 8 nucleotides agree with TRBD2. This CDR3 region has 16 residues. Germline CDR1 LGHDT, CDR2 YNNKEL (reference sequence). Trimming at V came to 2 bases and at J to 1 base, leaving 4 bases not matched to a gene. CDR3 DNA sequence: TGTGCCAGCAGCCAACCACTAGCGGAATCCTACAATGAGCAGTTCTTC. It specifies CASSQPLAESYNEQFF.

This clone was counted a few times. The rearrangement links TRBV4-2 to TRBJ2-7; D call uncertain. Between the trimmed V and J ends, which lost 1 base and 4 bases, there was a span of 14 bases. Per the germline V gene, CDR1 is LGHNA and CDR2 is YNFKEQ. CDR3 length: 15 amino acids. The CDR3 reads CASSQALQGLYEQYF. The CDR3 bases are TGTGCCAGCAGCCAAGCTCTCCAAGGTCTGTACGAGCAGTACTTC.

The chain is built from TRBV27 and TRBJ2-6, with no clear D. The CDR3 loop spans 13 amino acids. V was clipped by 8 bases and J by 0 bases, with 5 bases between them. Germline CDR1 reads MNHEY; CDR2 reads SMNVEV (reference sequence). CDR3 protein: CASGNSGANVLTF. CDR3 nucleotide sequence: TGTGCCAGCGGGAACTCTGGGGCCAACGTCCTGACTTTC.

This CDR3 reads CASSLQPPGQGTSKLFF. CDR3 bases: TGTGCCAGCAGTTTGCAACCCCCGGGACAGGGGACTTCAAAACTGTTTTTT. The chain recombines TRBV28 with TRBJ1-4; 10 bases align to TRBD1. The CDR3 length is 17 residues. The V and J ends lost 3 bases and 10 bases, in that order; junction bases with no gene match: 14. The germline gives CDR1 MDHEN, CDR2 SYDVKM.

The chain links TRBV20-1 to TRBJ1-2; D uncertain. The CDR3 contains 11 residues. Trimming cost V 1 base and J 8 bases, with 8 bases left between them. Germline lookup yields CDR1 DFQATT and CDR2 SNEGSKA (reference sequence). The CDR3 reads CSARGPYGYTF. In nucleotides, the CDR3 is TGCAGTGCTAGAGGCCCGTACGGCTACACCTTC.

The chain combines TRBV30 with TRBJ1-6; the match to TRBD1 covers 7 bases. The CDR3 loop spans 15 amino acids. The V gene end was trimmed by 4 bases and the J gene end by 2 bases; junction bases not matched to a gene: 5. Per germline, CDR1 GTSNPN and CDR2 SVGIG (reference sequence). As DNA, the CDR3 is TGTGCCTGGAAGCAGACAGGGACCTATAATTCACCCCTCCACTTT. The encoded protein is CAWKQTGTYNSPLHF. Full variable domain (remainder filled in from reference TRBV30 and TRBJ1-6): SQTIHQWPATLVQPVGSPLSLECTVEGTSNPNLYWYRQAAGRGLQLLFYSVGIGQISSEVPQNLSASRPQDRQFILSSKKLLLSDSGFYLCAWKQTGTYNSPLHFGNGTRLTVT.

The CDR3 is CASSLPGGGEYNEQFF. CDR3 DNA sequence: TGTGCCAGCAGCCTGCCCGGCGGGGGCGAATACAATGAGCAGTTCTTC. The chain is built from TRBV4-2 and TRBJ2-1; D possibly corresponds to TRBD2 (7 bases). The CDR3 extends over 16 amino acids. Trimming removed 4 bases from V and 4 bases from J, with 17 bases in between. Germline loops: CDR1 LGHNA, CDR2 YNFKEQ.

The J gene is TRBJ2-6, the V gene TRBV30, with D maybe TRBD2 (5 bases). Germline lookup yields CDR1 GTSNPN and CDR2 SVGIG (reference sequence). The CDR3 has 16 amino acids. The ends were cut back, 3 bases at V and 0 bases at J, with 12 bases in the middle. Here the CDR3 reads CAWSPFGNSGANVLTF. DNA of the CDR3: TGTGCCTGGAGCCCATTCGGGAACTCTGGGGCCAACGTCCTGACTTTC. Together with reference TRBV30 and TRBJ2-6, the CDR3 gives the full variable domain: SQTIHQWPATLVQPVGSPLSLECTVEGTSNPNLYWYRQAAGRGLQLLFYSVGIGQISSEVPQNLSASRPQDRQFILSSKKLLLSDSGFYLCAWSPFGNSGANVLTFGAGSRLTVL.

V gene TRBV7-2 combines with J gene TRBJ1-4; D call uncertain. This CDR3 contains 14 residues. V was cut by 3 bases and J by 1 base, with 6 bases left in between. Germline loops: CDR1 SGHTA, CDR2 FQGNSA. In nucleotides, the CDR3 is TGTGCCAGCAGCTTCTCGGGAACTAATGAAAAACTGTTTTTT. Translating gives CASSFSGTNEKLFF.

DNA of the CDR3: TGTGCCAGCAGCCAGCTCGAGGCCCAGTACTTC. Encoded protein: CASSQLEAQYF. The gene calls are TRBV3-1 (or the pseudogene TRBV3-2) and TRBJ2-5; no firm D call. Germline-derived CDR1 and CDR2 are LGHDT and YNNKEL (reference sequence). The CDR3 runs to 11 residues. Trimming pared 3 bases from V and 9 bases from J, leaving 8 bases between.

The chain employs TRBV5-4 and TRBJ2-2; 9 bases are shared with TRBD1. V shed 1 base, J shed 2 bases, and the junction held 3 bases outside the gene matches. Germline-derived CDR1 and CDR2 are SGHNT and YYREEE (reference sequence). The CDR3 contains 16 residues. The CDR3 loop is CASSLQQGANTGELFF. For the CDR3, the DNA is TGTGCCAGCAGCTTGCAACAGGGGGCCAACACCGGGGAGCTGTTTTTT.

In nucleotides, the CDR3 is TGTGCCAGCAGCCAAGACCCCGTGGACAGGCAAGAGCAGTTCTTC. Protein sequence: CASSQDPVDRQEQFF. The V and J genes are TRBV3-1 (or the pseudogene TRBV3-2) and TRBJ2-1; 7 bases match TRBD1. The junction had 9 bases not matched to a gene; V was cut back by 0 bases and J by 10 bases. The CDR3 sequence is 15 residues long. Per germline, CDR1 LGHDT and CDR2 YNNKEL (reference sequence).

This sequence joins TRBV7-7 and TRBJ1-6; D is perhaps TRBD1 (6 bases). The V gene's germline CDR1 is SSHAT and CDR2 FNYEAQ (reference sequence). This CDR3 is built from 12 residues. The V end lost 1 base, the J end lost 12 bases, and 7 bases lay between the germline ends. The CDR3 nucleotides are TGTGCCAGCAGCTTAGAGGGGGGACCCCTCCACTTT. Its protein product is CASSLEGGPLHF.

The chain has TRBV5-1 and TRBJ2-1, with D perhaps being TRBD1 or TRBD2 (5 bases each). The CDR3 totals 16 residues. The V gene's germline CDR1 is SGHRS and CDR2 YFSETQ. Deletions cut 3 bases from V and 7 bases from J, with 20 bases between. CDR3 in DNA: TGCGCCAGCAGCTACCAGACCGGGACCGCTCCGAATGAGCAGTTCTTC. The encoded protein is CASSYQTGTAPNEQFF. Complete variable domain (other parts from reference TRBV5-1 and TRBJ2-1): KAGVTQTPRYLIKTRGQQVTLSCSPISGHRSVSWYQQTPGQGLQFLFEYFSETQRNKGNFPGRFSGRQFSNSRSEMNVSTLELGDSALYLCASSYQTGTAPNEQFFGPGTRLTVL.

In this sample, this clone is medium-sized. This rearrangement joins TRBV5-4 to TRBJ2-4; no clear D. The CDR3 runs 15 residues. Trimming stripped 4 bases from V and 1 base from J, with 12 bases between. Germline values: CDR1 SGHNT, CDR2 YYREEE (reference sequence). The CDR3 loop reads CASSLQGLAKNIQYF. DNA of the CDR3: TGTGCCAGCAGCCTTCAAGGGTTGGCCAAAAACATTCAGTACTTC.

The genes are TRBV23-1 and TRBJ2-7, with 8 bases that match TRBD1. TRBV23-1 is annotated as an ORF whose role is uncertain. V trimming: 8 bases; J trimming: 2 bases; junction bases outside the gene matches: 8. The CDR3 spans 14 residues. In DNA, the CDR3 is TGCGCCAGCTTTTGGACAGGGTTTACCTACGAGCAGTACTTC. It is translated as CASFWTGFTYEQYF.

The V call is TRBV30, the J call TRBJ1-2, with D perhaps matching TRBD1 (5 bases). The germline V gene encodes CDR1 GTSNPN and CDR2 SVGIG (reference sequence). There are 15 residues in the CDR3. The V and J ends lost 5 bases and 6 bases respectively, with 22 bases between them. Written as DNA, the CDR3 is TGTGCCTGGGGGGGGACCGGGAGAAGGAGGGATGGCTACACCTTC. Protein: CAWGGTGRRRDGYTF.

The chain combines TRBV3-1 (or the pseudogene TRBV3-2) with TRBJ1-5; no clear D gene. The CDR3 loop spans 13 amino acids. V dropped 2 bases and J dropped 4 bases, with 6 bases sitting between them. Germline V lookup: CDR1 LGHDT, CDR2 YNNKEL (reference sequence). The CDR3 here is CASSQTVNQPQHF. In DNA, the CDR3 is TGTGCCAGCAGCCAAACTGTAAATCAGCCCCAGCATTTT.

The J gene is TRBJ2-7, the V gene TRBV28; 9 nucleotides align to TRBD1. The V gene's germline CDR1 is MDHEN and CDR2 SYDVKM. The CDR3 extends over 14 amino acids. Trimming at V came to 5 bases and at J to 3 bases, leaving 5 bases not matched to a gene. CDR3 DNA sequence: TGTGCCAGCAGTACCGGGACAGGGCACTACGAGCAGTACTTC. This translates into CASSTGTGHYEQYF.

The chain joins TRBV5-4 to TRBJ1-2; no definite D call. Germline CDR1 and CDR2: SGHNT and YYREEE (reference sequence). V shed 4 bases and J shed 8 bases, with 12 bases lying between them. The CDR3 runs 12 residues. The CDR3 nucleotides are TGTGCCAGCAGCCAGGTGGTCGGGGGCTACACCTTC. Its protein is CASSQVVGGYTF.

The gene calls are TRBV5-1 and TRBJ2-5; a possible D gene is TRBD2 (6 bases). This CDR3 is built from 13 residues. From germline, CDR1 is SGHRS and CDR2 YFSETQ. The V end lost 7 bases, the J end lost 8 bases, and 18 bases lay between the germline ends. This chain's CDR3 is CASSIGTRDTQYF. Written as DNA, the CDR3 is TGCGCCAGCTCTATTGGGACTCGTGACACCCAGTACTTC.

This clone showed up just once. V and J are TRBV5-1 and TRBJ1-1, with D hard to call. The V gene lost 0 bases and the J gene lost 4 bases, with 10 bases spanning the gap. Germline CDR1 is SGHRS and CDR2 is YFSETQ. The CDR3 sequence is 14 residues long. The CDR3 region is CASSLEASPTEAFF. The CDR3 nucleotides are TGCGCCAGCAGCTTGGAAGCGAGTCCCACTGAAGCTTTCTTT.

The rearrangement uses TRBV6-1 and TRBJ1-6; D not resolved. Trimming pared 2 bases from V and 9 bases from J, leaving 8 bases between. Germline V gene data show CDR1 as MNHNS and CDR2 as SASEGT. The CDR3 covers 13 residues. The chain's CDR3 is CASSEPRASPLHF. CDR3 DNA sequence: TGTGCCAGCAGTGAACCGAGGGCTTCACCCCTCCACTTT.

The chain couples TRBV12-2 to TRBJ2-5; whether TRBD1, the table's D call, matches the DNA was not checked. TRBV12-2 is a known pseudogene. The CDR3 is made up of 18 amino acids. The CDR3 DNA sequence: TGTGCAAGTCGCTTAGCCCCCGTGGGGAAACAGGGAGAAGAGACCCAGTACTTC. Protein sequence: CASRLAPVGKQGEETQYF.